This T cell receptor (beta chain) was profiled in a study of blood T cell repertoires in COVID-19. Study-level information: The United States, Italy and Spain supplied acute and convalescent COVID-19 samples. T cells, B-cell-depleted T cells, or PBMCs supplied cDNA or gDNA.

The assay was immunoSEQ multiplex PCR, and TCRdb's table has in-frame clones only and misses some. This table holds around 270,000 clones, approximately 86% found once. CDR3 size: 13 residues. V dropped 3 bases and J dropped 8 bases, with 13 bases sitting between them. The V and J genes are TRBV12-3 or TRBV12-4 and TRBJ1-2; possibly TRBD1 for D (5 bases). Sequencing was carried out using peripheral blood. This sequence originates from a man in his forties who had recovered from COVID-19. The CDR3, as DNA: TGTGCCAGCAGTTTGGGGACTGCGGTAGGCTACACCTTC. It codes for CASSLGTAVGYTF.